One sample yielded the 13 T cell receptor beta chains listed below, sequenced in a study of siplizumab effects on memory and regulatory T cells. Profiled with immunoSEQ multiplex PCR; TCRdb holds only in-frame clones, not every one. The sample holds more than 85,000 clones, roughly 90% seen once. Sequenced input: CD4+ T cells sorted from blood. The receptors were sampled from a human donor in good health.

In its sample, this clone was seen a few times. This sequence joins TRBV4-1 and TRBJ2-2, with D tentatively TRBD1 (6 bases). The CDR3 sequence is 19 residues long. The V gene lost 0 bases and the J gene lost 4 bases, with 21 bases spanning the gap. CDR1 and CDR2 from the germline V gene are MGHRA and YSYEKL. CDR3 amino acids: CASSQDRSRGGLTTGELFF. The CDR3 coding sequence is TGCGCCAGCAGCCAAGATCGCTCCAGGGGTGGTCTTACCACCGGGGAGCTGTTTTTT.

The rearrangement links TRBV7-9 to TRBJ2-7; tentatively, D is TRBD1 (5 bases). Germline CDR1 and CDR2: SEHNR and FQNEAQ (reference sequence). CDR3 length equals 15 residues. The V end lost 3 bases, the J end lost 0 bases, and 12 bases lay between the germline ends. The chain's CDR3 is CASSLRQGPSYEQYF. The CDR3 DNA reads TGTGCCAGCAGCTTGCGTCAGGGCCCCTCCTACGAGCAGTACTTC.

This chain uses TRBV2 with TRBJ1-5, with D unclear. Germline V lookup: CDR1 SNHLY, CDR2 FYNNEI. This CDR3 is 15 amino acids long. The V and J ends lost 2 bases and 3 bases respectively, with 11 bases between them. The CDR3 protein is CASSELAPYNQPQHF. The CDR3, as DNA: TGTGCCAGCAGTGAATTAGCACCGTACAATCAGCCCCAGCATTTT.

This chain joins TRBV10-3 and TRBJ2-7; D tentatively reads TRBD1 or TRBD2 (5 bases each). Between the trimmed V and J ends, which lost 7 bases and 7 bases, there was a span of 20 bases. The CDR3 has 14 residues. Germline V CDR1 and CDR2: ENHRY, SYGVKD. This CDR3 reads CAIMGTGPTPEQYF. The CDR3 DNA reads as TGTGCCATCATGGGAACGGGGCCCACTCCAGAGCAGTACTTC.

The chain joins TRBV4-2 to TRBJ1-2; TRBD1 agrees at 7 bases. Germline V gene sequence: CDR1 LGHNA, CDR2 YNFKEQ. This CDR3 is 17 amino acids long. The J segment lost 4 bases and the V segment lost 4 bases, leaving 15 bases of the junction unmatched. The CDR3 is CASSPPQPDRATYGYTF. The CDR3 nucleotides are TGTGCCAGCAGCCCCCCCCAGCCCGACAGGGCGACCTATGGCTACACCTTC.

Only one count was recorded for this clone. The chain joins TRBV14 to TRBJ1-1; a possible D gene is TRBD1 (5 bases). Per the germline V gene, CDR1 is SGHDN and CDR2 is FVKESK. CDR3 size: 15 residues. The germline V and J ends were trimmed by 1 base and 9 bases, with 18 bases remaining between them. The CDR3 loop is CASSQGGGSTFKAFF. As DNA, the CDR3 is TGTGCCAGCAGCCAAGGGGGCGGCTCAACCTTTAAAGCTTTCTTT.

This rearrangement joins TRBV9 to TRBJ1-5, with a possible D match to TRBD1 (5 bases). The germline gives CDR1 SGDLS, CDR2 YYNGEE. The CDR3 sequence is 15 residues long. Trimming took off 0 bases at V and 3 bases at J, with 10 bases between the two ends. The CDR3 DNA is TGTGCCAGCAGCGTAGGGGTAGGGGTCAATCAGCCCCAGCATTTT. It is translated as CASSVGVGVNQPQHF.

This sequence joins TRBV19 and TRBJ2-3; 9 bases fit TRBD2. From germline, CDR1 is LNHDA and CDR2 SQIVND (reference sequence). The V segment lost 5 bases and the J segment 4 bases; nucleotides outside the gene matches: 7. CDR3 length: 15 residues. This chain's CDR3 is CASSRGAGGPDTQYF. For the CDR3, the DNA is TGTGCCAGTAGTCGGGGAGCGGGAGGCCCAGATACGCAGTATTTT.

The chain joins TRBV6-6 to TRBJ1-3; weak D call: TRBD1 (6 bases). V was pared by 5 bases and J by 4 bases, with 12 bases between. Germline V gene lookup returns CDR1 MNHNY and CDR2 SVGAGI (reference sequence). This CDR3 has 14 residues. Written as DNA, the CDR3 is TGTGCCAGCAGTGCCGGAGGACAGGGAAACACCATATATTTT. Its translation is CASSAGGQGNTIYF.

The chain is built from TRBV9 and TRBJ2-3, with 9 bases identical to TRBD2. The CDR3 runs 14 residues. The ends lost 4 bases at V and 5 bases at J; junction bases unmatched: 5. Germline V CDR1 and CDR2: SGDLS, YYNGEE. CDR3 in amino acids: CASSLGTSLDTQYF. CDR3 nucleotides: TGTGCCAGCAGCCTCGGGACTAGCTTAGATACGCAGTATTTT. Drawing the rest from reference TRBV9 and TRBJ2-3, the complete variable domain is DSGVTQTPKHLITATGQRVTLRCSPRSGDLSVYWYQQSLDQGLQFLIQYYNGEERAKGNILERFSAQQFPDLHSELNLSSLELGDSALYFCASSLGTSLDTQYFGPGTRLTVL.

This sequence joins TRBV5-1 and TRBJ2-3, with no clear D. Germline V gene lookup returns CDR1 SGHRS and CDR2 YFSETQ. The CDR3 runs to 14 residues. V dropped 0 bases and J dropped 4 bases, with 9 bases sitting between them. CDR3 nucleotide sequence: TGCGCCAGCAGCTTGGATAGGGTCCCAGATACGCAGTATTTT. This codes for CASSLDRVPDTQYF.

This clone appeared a few times. The V call is TRBV2, the J call TRBJ2-7; D uncertain. Trimming cost V 6 bases and J 4 bases, with 7 bases left between them. The CDR3 is 11 amino acids. CDR1 SNHLY and CDR2 FYNNEI come from the germline V gene. Here the CDR3 reads CASSHKYEQYF. CDR3 in DNA: TGTGCCAGCAGCCACAAGTACGAGCAGTACTTC.

The rearrangement links TRBV5-6 to TRBJ2-1; the D gene is possibly TRBD2 (6 bases). Germline V gene sequence: CDR1 SGHDT, CDR2 YYEEEE. This CDR3 is 14 amino acids long. V lost 2 bases and J lost 4, with 10 bases in between. In DNA form, the CDR3 reads TGTGCCAGCAGCTTAAGGACTACTTACAATGAGCAGTTCTTC. It encodes CASSLRTTYNEQFF. The full variable domain, rest sourced from reference TRBV5-6 and TRBJ2-1, is DAGVTQSPTHLIKTRGQQVTLRCSPKSGHDTVSWYQQALGQGPQFIFQYYEEEERQRGNFPDRFSGHQFPNYSSELNVNALLLGDSALYLCASSLRTTYNEQFFGPGTRLTVL.